This is a list of T cell receptor beta chains from one sample in a study of T-cell memory formation after mild COVID-19. A single record per CDR3 protein comes from TCRdb applying MiXCR to the 5' RACE reads. The top ten hold 21% of the sample, which has a few hundred thousand distinct CDR3 sequences, roughly a fifth seen once. The sample consisted of PBMCs or a T cell subset sorted from them (not recorded which). The receptors come from a man younger than 35 who had mild COVID-19 (a few samples of this study predate the infection). Cell type and time point are not known. CDR3s include the opening cysteine and the closing phenylalanine or tryptophan. D genes are given only for firm matches. Only part of the rows carry a size: once, few, many, or a class if the clone is expanded.

abundance: -; d_gene: -; v_gene: TRBV20-1; j_gene: TRBJ2-6; CDR3aa: CSARQVTGANVLTF; CDR3nt: TGCAGTGCTAGACAGGTGACCGGGGCCAACGTCCTGACTTTC
abundance: -; d_gene: -; v_gene: TRBV12-3/TRBV12-4; j_gene: TRBJ1-3; CDR3aa: CASSIMTGNTIYF; CDR3nt: TGTGCCAGCAGCATCATGACTGGAAACACCATATATTTT
abundance: -; d_gene: -; v_gene: TRBV27; j_gene: TRBJ1-5; CDR3aa: CASRAARGVRQPQHF; CDR3nt: TGTGCCAGCAGGGCTGCAAGGGGCGTTCGTCAGCCCCAGCATTTT
abundance: -; d_gene: -; v_gene: TRBV3-1; j_gene: TRBJ2-1; CDR3aa: CASSQGSLGEQFF; CDR3nt: TGTGCCAGCAGCCAGGGGTCCCTTGGGGAGCAGTTCTTC
abundance: -; d_gene: -; v_gene: TRBV11-2; j_gene: TRBJ2-7; CDR3aa: CASGNSVVEQYF; CDR3nt: TGTGCCAGCGGAAATAGCGTTGTCGAGCAGTACTTC
abundance: few; d_gene: TRBD1; v_gene: TRBV10-3; j_gene: TRBJ2-6; CDR3aa: CAISGQGATGANVLTF; CDR3nt: TGTGCCATCAGCGGACAGGGGGCAACTGGGGCCAACGTCCTGACTTTC
abundance: once; d_gene: -; v_gene: TRBV6-6; j_gene: TRBJ1-4; CDR3aa: CASSYSSGENSFF; CDR3nt: TGTGCCAGCAGTTACTCGTCCGGGGAAAATAGTTTTTTT
abundance: many; d_gene: -; v_gene: TRBV19; j_gene: TRBJ1-1; CDR3aa: CASSSQGGLNTEAFF; CDR3nt: TGTGCCAGTAGTTCTCAGGGAGGCCTGAACACTGAAGCTTTCTTT
abundance: few; d_gene: -; v_gene: TRBV5-1; j_gene: TRBJ2-3; CDR3aa: CASSLVRGGDTQYF; CDR3nt: TGCGCCAGCAGCTTGGTCAGGGGCGGGGATACGCAGTATTTT
abundance: -; d_gene: TRBD2; v_gene: TRBV12-3/TRBV12-4; j_gene: TRBJ2-3; CDR3aa: CASSHSGMSTDTQYF; CDR3nt: TGTGCCAGCAGCCATAGCGGGATGAGCACAGATACGCAGTATTTT
abundance: -; d_gene: TRBD2; v_gene: TRBV20-1; j_gene: TRBJ2-1; CDR3aa: CSARETSGGAYEQFF; CDR3nt: TGCAGTGCTAGAGAGACTAGCGGGGGGGCTTATGAGCAGTTCTTC
abundance: few; d_gene: -; v_gene: TRBV4-1; j_gene: TRBJ2-4; CDR3aa: CASMVLAKNIQYF; CDR3nt: TGCGCCAGCATGGTATTAGCCAAAAACATTCAGTACTTC
abundance: few; d_gene: -; v_gene: TRBV20-1; j_gene: TRBJ1-2; CDR3aa: CSASMAGRGYTF; CDR3nt: TGCAGTGCTAGCATGGCGGGGCGTGGCTACACCTTC
abundance: few; d_gene: -; v_gene: TRBV7-3; j_gene: TRBJ1-1; CDR3aa: CASSLVGGFTEAFF; CDR3nt: TGTGCCAGCAGCTTGGTGGGGGGCTTCACTGAAGCTTTCTTT
abundance: -; d_gene: TRBD2; v_gene: TRBV11-3; j_gene: TRBJ2-3; CDR3aa: CASSLQAGGSTDTQYF; CDR3nt: TGTGCCAGCAGCTTACAAGCGGGGGGCAGCACAGATACGCAGTATTTT
abundance: few; d_gene: -; v_gene: TRBV2; j_gene: TRBJ2-7; CDR3aa: CASSVGYEQYF; CDR3nt: TGTGCCAGCAGTGTGGGCTACGAGCAGTACTTC
abundance: -; d_gene: TRBD1; v_gene: TRBV20-1; j_gene: TRBJ2-5; CDR3aa: CSALGQGLETQYF; CDR3nt: TGCAGTGCTTTGGGACAGGGGCTAGAGACCCAGTACTTC
abundance: few; d_gene: TRBD2; v_gene: TRBV27; j_gene: TRBJ2-1; CDR3aa: CASCPGLAGVGSYNEQFF; CDR3nt: TGTGCCTCGTGTCCCGGACTAGCGGGGGTAGGATCCTACAATGAGCAGTTCTTC
abundance: -; d_gene: -; v_gene: TRBV5-1; j_gene: TRBJ2-1; CDR3aa: CASSLVRTEDNEQFF; CDR3nt: TGCGCCAGCAGCTTGGTGCGGACAGAGGACAACGAGCAGTTCTTC
abundance: -; d_gene: TRBD1; v_gene: TRBV24-1; j_gene: TRBJ2-1; CDR3aa: CATSDFSGTGHNEQFF; CDR3nt: TGTGCCACCAGTGATTTCTCCGGGACAGGGCACAATGAGCAGTTCTTC
abundance: -; d_gene: -; v_gene: TRBV6-5; j_gene: TRBJ1-5; CDR3aa: CASGVGVNQPQHF; CDR3nt: TGTGCCAGCGGGGTGGGGGTCAATCAGCCCCAGCATTTT
abundance: few; d_gene: TRBD1; v_gene: TRBV10-3; j_gene: TRBJ1-2; CDR3aa: CAISEWDRESYGYTF; CDR3nt: TGTGCCATCAGTGAGTGGGACAGGGAATCCTATGGCTACACCTTC
abundance: few; d_gene: -; v_gene: TRBV7-2; j_gene: TRBJ1-2; CDR3aa: CASSLDLPGYTF; CDR3nt: TGTGCCAGCAGCTTAGATCTCCCTGGCTACACCTTC
abundance: -; d_gene: TRBD1; v_gene: TRBV28; j_gene: TRBJ1-5; CDR3aa: CASSLGGQRLQQPQHF; CDR3nt: TGTGCCAGCAGTTTAGGGGGACAGCGTCTGCAGCAGCCCCAGCATTTT
abundance: few; d_gene: -; v_gene: TRBV7-8; j_gene: TRBJ1-3; CDR3aa: CASSPRLGAGNTIYF; CDR3nt: TGTGCCAGCAGCCCCCGGTTGGGGGCTGGAAACACCATATATTTT
abundance: -; d_gene: TRBD1; v_gene: TRBV6-1; j_gene: TRBJ2-3; CDR3aa: CASSDRGSTDTQYF; CDR3nt: TGTGCCAGCAGTGACAGGGGGTCCACAGATACGCAGTATTTT
abundance: few; d_gene: -; v_gene: TRBV24-1; j_gene: TRBJ2-2; CDR3aa: CATSDGWGGELFF; CDR3nt: TGTGCCACCTCCGACGGGTGGGGCGGGGAGCTGTTTTTT
abundance: few; d_gene: TRBD2; v_gene: TRBV4-2; j_gene: TRBJ2-2; CDR3aa: CASSQEGTKTGELFF; CDR3nt: TGTGCCAGCAGCCAAGAAGGGACTAAAACCGGGGAGCTGTTTTTT
abundance: -; d_gene: -; v_gene: TRBV27; j_gene: TRBJ1-5; CDR3aa: CASSPRQLNQPQHF; CDR3nt: TGTGCCAGCAGTCCAAGACAGCTCAATCAGCCCCAGCATTTT
abundance: few; d_gene: -; v_gene: TRBV4-3; j_gene: TRBJ2-4; CDR3aa: CASSPRGGGLQYF; CDR3nt: TGCGCCAGCAGCCCCCGAGGGGGGGGCCTTCAGTACTTC
abundance: many; d_gene: TRBD1; v_gene: TRBV5-8; j_gene: TRBJ2-3; CDR3aa: CASSHGQGGTDTQYF; CDR3nt: TGTGCCAGCAGCCACGGACAGGGAGGAACAGATACGCAGTATTTT
abundance: -; d_gene: -; v_gene: TRBV20-1; j_gene: TRBJ2-1; CDR3aa: CSARDPHFGGKTYNEQFF; CDR3nt: TGCAGTGCTAGAGACCCCCACTTCGGGGGTAAGACCTACAATGAGCAGTTCTTC
abundance: few; d_gene: -; v_gene: TRBV11-2; j_gene: TRBJ2-5; CDR3aa: CASALLETQYF; CDR3nt: TGTGCCAGCGCCCTCTTAGAGACCCAGTACTTC
abundance: once; d_gene: TRBD1; v_gene: TRBV6-5; j_gene: TRBJ1-2; CDR3aa: CASSYSTGSGYTF; CDR3nt: TGTGCCAGCAGTTACTCGACAGGGAGCGGCTACACCTTC
abundance: many; d_gene: -; v_gene: TRBV6-6; j_gene: TRBJ2-1; CDR3aa: CASSARVTGNRHNEQFF; CDR3nt: TGTGCCAGCAGTGCCCGAGTAACAGGGAATAGACACAATGAGCAGTTCTTC
abundance: -; d_gene: -; v_gene: TRBV28; j_gene: TRBJ2-3; CDR3aa: CASSPGGSSTDTQYF; CDR3nt: TGTGCCAGCAGTCCCGGGGGCAGTAGCACAGATACGCAGTATTTT
abundance: -; d_gene: -; v_gene: TRBV6-2/TRBV6-3; j_gene: TRBJ1-2; CDR3aa: CASRKDLNYGYTF; CDR3nt: TGTGCCAGCAGAAAAGACCTCAACTATGGCTACACCTTC
abundance: -; d_gene: -; v_gene: TRBV6-5; j_gene: TRBJ2-1; CDR3aa: CASSYGIYNEQFF; CDR3nt: TGTGCCAGCAGTTACGGAATTTACAATGAGCAGTTCTTC
abundance: few; d_gene: -; v_gene: TRBV4-1; j_gene: TRBJ1-2; CDR3aa: CASSQAQGAGYGYTF; CDR3nt: TGCGCCAGCAGCCAAGCCCAGGGCGCGGGCTATGGCTACACCTTC
abundance: -; d_gene: -; v_gene: TRBV5-4; j_gene: TRBJ2-3; CDR3aa: CASSSTKGSGDTQYF; CDR3nt: TGTGCCAGCAGCTCGACTAAAGGGTCCGGAGATACGCAGTATTTT
abundance: -; d_gene: -; v_gene: TRBV20-1; j_gene: TRBJ1-2; CDR3aa: CSASPDRSYGYTF; CDR3nt: TGCAGTGCTAGCCCCGACAGGTCCTATGGCTACACCTTC
abundance: -; d_gene: -; v_gene: TRBV9; j_gene: TRBJ1-2; CDR3aa: CASSWGDGYTF; CDR3nt: TGTGCCAGCAGTTGGGGTGATGGCTACACCTTC
abundance: few; d_gene: TRBD1; v_gene: TRBV28; j_gene: TRBJ1-1; CDR3aa: CASSTWGQGGNTEAFF; CDR3nt: TGTGCCAGCAGTACCTGGGGACAGGGTGGTAACACTGAAGCTTTCTTT
abundance: -; d_gene: -; v_gene: TRBV7-6; j_gene: TRBJ2-7; CDR3aa: CASSFGGYKSEQYF; CDR3nt: TGTGCCAGCAGCTTCGGAGGGTATAAGTCCGAGCAGTACTTC
abundance: -; d_gene: -; v_gene: TRBV7-2; j_gene: TRBJ1-2; CDR3aa: CASSRSGQGLSGYTF; CDR3nt: TGTGCCAGCAGCCGTTCTGGGCAGGGGCTCTCCGGCTACACCTTC
abundance: few; d_gene: TRBD2; v_gene: TRBV11-2; j_gene: TRBJ2-7; CDR3aa: CASSDPSGGSYEQYF; CDR3nt: TGTGCCAGCAGCGACCCTAGCGGGGGCTCCTACGAGCAGTACTTC
abundance: -; d_gene: -; v_gene: TRBV19; j_gene: TRBJ2-1; CDR3aa: CASSIDSLTYNEQFF; CDR3nt: TGTGCCAGTAGTATAGATAGCTTAACCTACAATGAGCAGTTCTTC
abundance: few; d_gene: -; v_gene: TRBV27; j_gene: TRBJ2-4; CDR3aa: CASSLLEGANIQYF; CDR3nt: TGTGCCAGCAGTTTATTGGAAGGGGCGAACATTCAGTACTTC
abundance: -; d_gene: -; v_gene: TRBV6-1; j_gene: TRBJ2-3; CDR3aa: CASSERFYSSTDTQYF; CDR3nt: TGTGCCAGCAGTGAAAGGTTTTACAGTAGCACAGATACGCAGTATTTT
abundance: few; d_gene: -; v_gene: TRBV5-1; j_gene: TRBJ2-1; CDR3aa: CASSLGAQDNEQFF; CDR3nt: TGCGCCAGCAGCTTGGGGGCCCAAGACAATGAGCAGTTCTTC
abundance: -; d_gene: -; v_gene: TRBV6-2/TRBV6-3; j_gene: TRBJ1-1; CDR3aa: CASIVGDPMNTEAFF; CDR3nt: TGTGCCAGCATAGTTGGGGATCCGATGAACACTGAAGCTTTCTTT
abundance: few; d_gene: -; v_gene: TRBV5-1; j_gene: TRBJ1-1; CDR3aa: CASSVYREGTEAFF; CDR3nt: TGCGCCAGCAGCGTATACAGGGAGGGCACTGAAGCTTTCTTT
abundance: -; d_gene: -; v_gene: TRBV29-1; j_gene: TRBJ2-7; CDR3aa: CSVEGPGGYEQYF; CDR3nt: TGCAGCGTTGAGGGTCCCGGGGGCTACGAGCAGTACTTC
abundance: -; d_gene: TRBD1; v_gene: TRBV9; j_gene: TRBJ1-6; CDR3aa: CASSVGQGDSPLHF; CDR3nt: TGTGCCAGCAGCGTCGGACAGGGGGATTCACCCCTCCACTTT
abundance: -; d_gene: -; v_gene: TRBV3-1; j_gene: TRBJ1-1; CDR3aa: CASSQVSDSGTEAFF; CDR3nt: TGTGCCAGCAGCCAAGTGTCGGACAGTGGCACTGAAGCTTTCTTT
abundance: many; d_gene: TRBD2; v_gene: TRBV4-1; j_gene: TRBJ2-4; CDR3aa: CASSPGLAVLKGNIQYF; CDR3nt: TGCGCCAGCAGCCCGGGACTAGCGGTCCTGAAGGGTAACATTCAGTACTTC
abundance: few; d_gene: -; v_gene: TRBV10-3; j_gene: TRBJ2-5; CDR3aa: CAISEQYQETQYF; CDR3nt: TGTGCCATCAGTGAGCAGTACCAAGAGACCCAGTACTTC
abundance: -; d_gene: -; v_gene: TRBV7-2; j_gene: TRBJ2-7; CDR3aa: CASGETANF; CDR3nt: TGTGCCAGCGGGGAGACCGCGAACTTC